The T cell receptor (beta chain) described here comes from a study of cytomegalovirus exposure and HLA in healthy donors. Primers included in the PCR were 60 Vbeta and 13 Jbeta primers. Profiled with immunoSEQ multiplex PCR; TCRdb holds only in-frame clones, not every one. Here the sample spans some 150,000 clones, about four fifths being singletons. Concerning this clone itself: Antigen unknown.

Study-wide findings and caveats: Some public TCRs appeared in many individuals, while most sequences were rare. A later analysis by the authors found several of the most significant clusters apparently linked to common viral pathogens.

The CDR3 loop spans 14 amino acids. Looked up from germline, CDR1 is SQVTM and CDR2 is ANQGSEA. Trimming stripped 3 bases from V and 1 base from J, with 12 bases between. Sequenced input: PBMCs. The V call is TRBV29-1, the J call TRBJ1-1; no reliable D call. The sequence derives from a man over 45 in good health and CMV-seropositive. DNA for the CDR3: TGCAGCGTTGATGGCCCAGGAAGGAACACTGAAGCTTTCTTT. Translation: CSVDGPGRNTEAFF.